This T cell receptor (beta chain) was captured by sequencing in a study of T cell clusters in autoimmune cytopenias. TRB rearrangements were amplified by touch-down multiplex PCR with mixed TRB-A/B primers. Using the multiplex PCR reads, TCRdb records one entry per CDR3 protein without DNA. This sample's clone table lists around 6,700 distinct CDR3 sequences. TRB was amplified from about 260 ng of peripheral blood genomic DNA per sample. This CDR3 is built from 13 residues. CDR1 SNHLY and CDR2 FYNNEI come from the germline V gene. These data are also associated with another study on T cell repertoires in aging, cancer and after chemotherapy.

The rearrangement joins TRBV2 to TRBJ1-4. The receptor was derived from a human donor in good health. The sequencing input was peripheral blood. The CDR3 loop is CASSVGRNEKLFF. The variable domain in full, with the rest retrieved from reference TRBV2 and TRBJ1-4, is EPEVTQTPSHQVTQMGQEVILRCVPISNHLYFYWYRQILGQKVEFLVSFYNNEISEKSEIFDDQFSVERPDGSNFTLKIRSTKLEDSAMYFCASSVGRNEKLFFGSGTQLSVL.